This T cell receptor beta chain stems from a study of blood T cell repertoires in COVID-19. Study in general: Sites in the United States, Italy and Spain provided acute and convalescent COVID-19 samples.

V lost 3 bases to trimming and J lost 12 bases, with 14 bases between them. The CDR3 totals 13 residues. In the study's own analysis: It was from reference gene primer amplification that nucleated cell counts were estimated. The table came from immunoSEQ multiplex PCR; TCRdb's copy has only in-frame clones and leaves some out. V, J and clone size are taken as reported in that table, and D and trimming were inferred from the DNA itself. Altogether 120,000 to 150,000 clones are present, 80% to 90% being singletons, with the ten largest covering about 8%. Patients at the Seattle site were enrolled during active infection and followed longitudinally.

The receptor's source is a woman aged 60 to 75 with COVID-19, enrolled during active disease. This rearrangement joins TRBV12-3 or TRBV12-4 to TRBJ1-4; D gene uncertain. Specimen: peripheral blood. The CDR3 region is CASSLDEGSELFF. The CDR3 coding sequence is TGTGCCAGCAGTTTGGACGAGGGATCAGAACTGTTTTTT.